The clone carrying this T cell receptor (beta chain) has only one observation. This CDR3 is built from 15 residues. Germline CDR1 and CDR2: KGHSH and LQKENI. With 0 bases clipped from V and 5 bases from J, the junction kept 2 bases outside the gene matches. This entry comes from a study of shared clonotypes between healthy human individuals. Profiling relied on immunoSEQ multiplex PCR, and the TCRdb table lists in-frame clones only, not all of them. The sample includes about 730,000 clones, 55% to 75% of them seen just once. The chain joins TRBV18 to TRBJ2-5; 11 bases map to TRBD2. Sequencing input: memory CD4+ T cells sorted from blood. This sample's subset: CD45RA-negative fraction. The clonotype was recovered from a woman in her twenties or thirties in good health. The CDR3 reads CASSPPLAGGETQYF. The CDR3 coding sequence is TGTGCCAGCTCACCACCGCTAGCGGGGGGTGAGACCCAGTACTTC.